One and the same sample provided the 29 T cell receptor beta chains below, sequenced in a study of PD-1 blockade in classical Hodgkin lymphoma. The time point is: newly diagnosed, previously untreated cHL patient sample. Clones were read by immunoSEQ multiplex PCR, and TCRdb kept only the in-frame ones, dropping some. The sample contains about 47,000 clones, roughly 90% of which appear only once. Specimen: peripheral blood mononuclear cells (PBMCs). The receptors were gathered from a human donor with classical Hodgkin lymphoma.

The chain joins TRBV28 to TRBJ1-2, with D hard to call. Trimming shortened V by 5 bases and J by 6 bases, and 13 bases separated the two germline ends. Germline-derived CDR1 and CDR2 are MDHEN and SYDVKM. CDR3 size: 13 residues. CDR3 DNA sequence: TGTGCCAGCAGTCCACGGATTGCGAATGGCTACACCTTC. As protein: CASSPRIANGYTF.

The chain is built from TRBV9 and TRBJ2-7, with D tentatively TRBD2 (6 bases). This CDR3 spans 14 amino acids. Germline V lookup: CDR1 SGDLS, CDR2 YYNGEE. The V and J ends lost 0 bases and 2 bases respectively, with 9 bases between them. As DNA, the CDR3 is TGTGCCAGCAGCGTAGGGGGGGAGACCTACGAGCAGTACTTC. Protein product: CASSVGGETYEQYF.

This chain connects TRBV13 to TRBJ2-2; no clear D. This CDR3 has 12 residues. Trimming cost V 9 bases and J 4 bases, with 9 bases left between them. In germline, CDR1 is PRHDT, CDR2 FYEKMQ (reference sequence). The CDR3 region is CASVPATGELFF. The CDR3 DNA sequence: TGTGCCAGTGTCCCGGCCACCGGGGAGCTGTTTTTT.

The chain combines TRBV5-1 with TRBJ2-7; D might be TRBD2 (5 bases). Germline CDR1 reads SGHRS; CDR2 reads YFSETQ. The V end lost 1 base, the J end lost 4 bases, and 18 bases lay between the germline ends. This CDR3 has 16 residues. The CDR3 region is CASSLPPKTGFYEQYF. As DNA, the CDR3 is TGCGCCAGCAGCTTGCCCCCAAAGACGGGGTTTTACGAGCAGTACTTC.

About this clone: Additional DNA sequences in this sample encode the identical CDR3. CDR3 amino acids: CAISDNRNYGYTF. In DNA form, the CDR3 reads TGTGCCATCAGTGACAACAGGAACTATGGCTACACCTTC. V usage is TRBV10-3 and J usage is TRBJ1-2, with a possible D match to TRBD1 (5 bases). Germline CDR1 ENHRY, CDR2 SYGVKD. This CDR3 has 13 amino acids. Trimming took 3 bases from V and 2 from J, leaving 7 bases between them.

This clone was counted a single time. The chain carries TRBV5-1 and TRBJ2-1; D is unresolved. V gave up 0 bases and J gave up 7 bases, with 11 bases separating them. CDR1 and CDR2 (germline): SGHRS, YFSETQ. This CDR3 has 14 amino acids. The CDR3 sequence: CASSLETFGNEQFF. CDR3 nucleotides: TGCGCCAGCAGCTTGGAAACTTTCGGTAATGAGCAGTTCTTC.

The chain recombines TRBV7-9 with TRBJ2-1, with TRBD2 matching 8 bases. Per germline, CDR1 SEHNR and CDR2 FQNEAQ (reference sequence). This CDR3 spans 15 amino acids. J gave up 9 bases and V 4 bases, and 11 bases lay outside the gene matches. The CDR3 coding sequence is TGTGCCAGCAGCTCCGGGGGGGTAGACGCAAGTGAGCAGTTCTTC. Its translation: CASSSGGVDASEQFF.

V is TRBV4-1 and J is TRBJ2-1, with D tentatively TRBD1 (5 bases). Germline values: CDR1 MGHRA, CDR2 YSYEKL. Trimming stripped 4 bases from V and 9 bases from J, with 13 bases between. There are 13 residues in the CDR3. The CDR3 DNA is TGCGCCAGCAGCCCCCCCTCCAGGGCTGAGCAGTTCTTC. This encodes CASSPPSRAEQFF.

The CDR3 nucleotides read TGTGCCAGCAGCTTGGGTACTAGCGGGAGCTCCTACAATGAGCAGTTCTTC. Protein sequence: CASSLGTSGSSYNEQFF. The chain carries TRBV5-4 and TRBJ2-1; 11 bases match TRBD2. The CDR3 covers 17 residues. Losses at the gene ends were 0 bases for V and 0 bases for J; bases not matched to a gene: 2. The germline V gene has CDR1 SGHNT and CDR2 YYREEE (reference sequence).

CDR3 region: CASSLAGTGGEKLFF. The CDR3 DNA sequence: TGCGCCAGCAGCTTGGCCGGGACAGGGGGCGAAAAACTGTTTTTT. The chain has TRBV5-1 and TRBJ1-4; 12 nucleotides match TRBD1. The V and J ends lost 0 bases and 8 bases, in that order; junction bases with no gene match: 2. This CDR3 spans 15 amino acids. The germline V gene encodes CDR1 SGHRS and CDR2 YFSETQ.

V gene TRBV5-6 combines with J gene TRBJ2-5; possible D gene TRBD2, 6 bases. Trimming removed 0 bases at V and 1 base at J, with 10 bases between. The CDR3 covers 15 residues. The germline V gene has CDR1 SGHDT and CDR2 YYEEEE. The CDR3 DNA is TGTGCCAGCAGCTTGGTGGGGGGTGGCCAAGAGACCCAGTACTTC. Translation gives CASSLVGGGQETQYF.

The gene calls are TRBV14 and TRBJ2-1; 9 bases are shared with TRBD2. Germline V gene sequence: CDR1 SGHDN, CDR2 FVKESK. J was trimmed by 4 bases and V by 4 bases; bases with no gene match: 5. CDR3 length equals 15 residues. In DNA form, the CDR3 reads TGTGCCAGCAGCCCCCCCCTAGCGGGGTACAATGAGCAGTTCTTC. Translating it yields CASSPPLAGYNEQFF.

The CDR3 sequence: CASSKFGGSAYEQYF. The CDR3 DNA sequence: TGTGCCAGCAGCAAATTCGGCGGGAGCGCCTACGAGCAGTACTTC. The chain recombines TRBV21-1 with TRBJ2-7; the table's D call of TRBD2 was not tested on the DNA. TRBV21-1 is a pseudogene locus. This CDR3 is built from 15 residues.

This clone is a singleton in its sample. The chain combines TRBV9 with TRBJ1-5, with a possible D match to TRBD1 (5 bases). Germline CDR1 and CDR2: SGDLS and YYNGEE. CDR3 length equals 15 residues. V lost 0 bases to trimming and J lost 3 bases, with 10 bases between them. CDR3 residues: CASSVGSGFNQPQHF. CDR3 coding DNA: TGTGCCAGCAGCGTAGGTTCAGGGTTCAATCAGCCCCAGCATTTT.

The rearrangement uses TRBV5-6 and TRBJ2-3; 12 nucleotides align to TRBD2. CDR1 is SGHDT, CDR2 YYEEEE, per germline. The CDR3 is 16 residues long. Unmatched junction bases numbered 3, after V lost 2 bases and J lost 2 bases. As DNA, the CDR3 is TGTGCCAGCAGCTTACGACTAGCGGGGGCCACAGATACGCAGTATTTT. Protein: CASSLRLAGATDTQYF.

The V gene is TRBV19, the J gene TRBJ2-1, with 8 bases that match TRBD1. Germline V gives CDR1 LNHDA, CDR2 SQIVND (reference sequence). This CDR3 comprises 15 residues. The J segment lost 7 bases and the V segment lost 5 bases, leaving 10 bases of the junction unmatched. The CDR3 DNA follows: TGTGCCAGTAGTGTCGACAGGGGAGTCGTAAATGAGCAGTTCTTC. This codes for CASSVDRGVVNEQFF.

This clone has only one observation. The rearrangement links TRBV7-6 to TRBJ2-7; D not certain. Trimming stripped 5 bases from V and 5 bases from J, with 13 bases between. The CDR3 has 13 residues. CDR1 is SGHVS, CDR2 FNYEAQ, per germline. CDR3 in DNA: TGTGCCAGCAGCCCACCGGACGTGAACGAGCAGTACTTC. Its protein product is CASSPPDVNEQYF.

This chain uses TRBV7-2 with TRBJ1-3; D gene unclear. V dropped 4 bases and J dropped 4 bases, with 14 bases sitting between them. The CDR3 has 15 amino acids. Germline V gives CDR1 SGHTA, CDR2 FQGNSA. CDR3 in DNA: TGTGCCAGCAGCTCAGACCGTCCGTGGGGAAACACCATATATTTT. This gives the protein CASSSDRPWGNTIYF.

The chain has TRBV7-8 and TRBJ2-3; D is unresolved. The CDR3 totals 11 residues. V dropped 4 bases and J dropped 4 bases, with 3 bases sitting between them. Germline CDR1 is SGHVS and CDR2 is FQNEAQ. CDR3 in DNA: TGTGCCAGCAGCTGGTCAGATACGCAGTATTTT. It yields the protein CASSWSDTQYF.

V is TRBV29-1 and J is TRBJ2-5, with D unresolved. The CDR3 loop spans 11 amino acids. Trimming left V 0 bases short and J 4 bases short, with 3 bases between. In germline, CDR1 is SQVTM, CDR2 ANQGSEA. In DNA form, the CDR3 reads TGCAGCGTTGAAGATCTAGAGACCCAGTACTTC. It encodes CSVEDLETQYF.

For the CDR3, the DNA is TGTGCCAGCAGTTTAGGCCCCCCGGCAGGCGCCAATTCACCCCTCCACTTT. Its protein is CASSLGPPAGANSPLHF. The chain links TRBV27 to TRBJ1-6; D unresolved. Trimming pared 2 bases from V and 7 bases from J, leaving 18 bases between. CDR1 is MNHEY, CDR2 SMNVEV, per germline (reference sequence). This CDR3 region has 17 residues.

In DNA form, the CDR3 reads TGTGCCAGCAGCGGCGGTAGGGTCTACACTGAAGCTTTCTTT. Translation gives CASSGGRVYTEAFF. This chain uses TRBV5-4 with TRBJ1-1; the D is unclear. The CDR3 consists of 14 residues. V lost 4 bases and J lost 3, with 13 bases in between. Germline V gene data show CDR1 as SGHNT and CDR2 as YYREEE (reference sequence).

The V call is TRBV10-2, the J call TRBJ2-7; tentatively, D is TRBD2 (5 bases). Between the trimmed V and J ends, which lost 4 bases and 7 bases, there was a span of 17 bases. The V gene's germline CDR1 is WSHSY and CDR2 SAAADI. The CDR3 consists of 14 residues. The CDR3 DNA reads as TGCGCCAGCAGTGGGACGGCGGGTTTTGGGGAGCAGTACTTC. It specifies CASSGTAGFGEQYF.

The V gene is TRBV28, the J gene TRBJ1-1, with a weak D call TRBD1 (5 bases). Germline-derived CDR1 and CDR2 are MDHEN and SYDVKM. V dropped 5 bases and J dropped 4 bases, with 14 bases sitting between them. The CDR3 runs 14 residues. CDR3 sequence reads: CASSRTFARTEAFF. CDR3 in DNA: TGTGCCAGCAGTCGGACATTCGCACGCACTGAAGCTTTCTTT.

As concerns this clone: The CDR3 end shows no conserved phenylalanine or tryptophan, and so a read error is likely. No DNA is shown, since the ends of the CDR3 on it are uncertain; the CDR3 is the one TCRdb lists. The gene calls are TRBV20-1 and TRBJ2-3; the D segment call TRBD2 is taken from the table without a DNA check. Germline V CDR1 and CDR2: DFQATT, SNEGSKA (reference sequence). Counting both end residues, the CDR3 totals 11 amino acids. This CDR3 reads CSARDRASGSL.

V gene TRBV6-1 combines with J gene TRBJ1-1; D unresolved. V dropped 7 bases and J dropped 1 base, with 10 bases sitting between them. This CDR3 is 13 amino acids long. Germline assignment: CDR1 MNHNS and CDR2 SASEGT. This CDR3 reads CASIRDGNTEAFF. Written as DNA, the CDR3 is TGTGCCAGCATACGGGATGGGAACACTGAAGCTTTCTTT.

This chain links TRBV27 with TRBJ1-4; D is undetermined. Between the trimmed V and J ends, which lost 0 bases and 10 bases, there was a span of 21 bases. Germline loops: CDR1 MNHEY, CDR2 SMNVEV (reference sequence). The length of the CDR3 is 17 residues. CDR3 bases: TGTGCCAGCAGTTTATCCTTGGATGGGTTGAGTGTTCGAAAACTGTTTTTT. Translating gives CASSLSLDGLSVRKLFF.

The chain couples TRBV11-3 to TRBJ2-1; D not certain. This CDR3 has 12 amino acids. Germline V gene data show CDR1 as SGHNT and CDR2 as YENEEA. The V end lost 5 bases, the J end lost 7 bases, and 9 bases lay between the germline ends. CDR3: CASSPLENEQFF. DNA for the CDR3: TGTGCCAGCAGCCCCCTGGAGAATGAGCAGTTCTTC.

The genes are TRBV11-2 and TRBJ1-1; possible D gene TRBD1, 6 bases. The CDR3 extends over 18 amino acids. V lost 2 bases to trimming and J lost 1 base, with 20 bases between them. Germline lookup yields CDR1 SGHAT and CDR2 FQNNGV. CDR3 amino acids: CASSLNPPHRAENTEAFF. The CDR3 nucleotides are TGTGCCAGCAGCTTAAATCCCCCCCACAGGGCCGAGAACACTGAAGCTTTCTTT.